The clone carrying this T cell receptor beta chain was seen more than once but under ten times. The antigen remains undetermined. This record belongs to a study of liver allograft versus peripheral blood T cells. Study in general: Blood and transplanted-liver T cell receptor repertoires from recipients were compared. General study points: Repertoires found inside liver allografts reportedly differed from T cell receptor repertoires in peripheral blood.

One entry per CDR3 protein, called by TCRdb with MiXCR from the reads. The sample has about 13,000 distinct CDR3 sequences, 15% to 20% seen once. V was pared by 0 bases and J by 5 bases, with 14 bases between. The CDR3 extends over 15 amino acids. Germline values: CDR1 DFQATT, CDR2 SNEGSKA (reference sequence). This rearrangement joins TRBV20-1 to TRBJ2-1; D not certain. The TCR comes from a human patient who had a liver transplant. The graft donor may have contributed some T cells. The CDR3 region is CSARDRPAYNNEQFF. DNA of the CDR3: TGCAGTGCTAGAGATAGGCCAGCCTACAACAATGAGCAGTTCTTC.